This TCR beta chain emerged from a study of early T cells in non-severe SARS-CoV-2 infection. Turning to the study itself: Sequencing used unsorted whole-blood bulk RNA, so chains lack pairing.

The length of the CDR3 is 20 residues. The germline gives CDR1 SNHLY, CDR2 FYNNEI. V shed 4 bases and J 1 base; nucleotides not matched to a gene: 17. Unique molecular identifiers tagged individual cDNA molecules. TCRdb itself ran the 5' RACE reads through MiXCR, one entry per CDR3 protein. The sample yields more than 70,000 distinct CDR3 sequences, approximately 15% seen once. The sample holds many counts of this clonotype. The rearrangement uses TRBV2 and TRBJ1-5; 9 bases fit TRBD1. The TCR originated in an adult who was a healthcare worker with PCR-confirmed SARS-CoV-2 infection or an uninfected control (not recorded which). The sample taken for sequencing was whole blood. The CDR3 is CASSGEDRGFAGTSNQPQHF. CDR3 nucleotides: TGTGCCAGCAGTGGAGAGGACAGGGGTTTCGCCGGAACGAGCAATCAGCCCCAGCATTTT.